The 21 T cell receptor beta chains presented below share a single source sample, sequenced in a study of blood T cell repertoires in COVID-19. This table comes from immunoSEQ multiplex PCR, and its TCRdb copy is limited to in-frame clones, with some not included. The table shows roughly 110,000 clones, with over 80% occurring only once. Specimen: peripheral blood. These receptor sequences come from a woman aged 25-40 years with acute or convalescent COVID-19.

The chain links TRBV11-3 to TRBJ1-1; D not resolved. Trimming stripped 6 bases from V and 3 bases from J, with 5 bases between. The CDR3 length is 11 residues. CDR1 is SGHNT, CDR2 YENEEA, per germline. Here the CDR3 DNA reads TGTGCCAGCAGTAGCGACACTGAAGCTTTCTTT. Its translation: CASSSDTEAFF.

This chain uses TRBV11-2 with TRBJ1-6, with 7 bases identical to TRBD1. The germline gives CDR1 SGHAT, CDR2 FQNNGV. Trimming took 6 bases from V and 2 from J; bases not matched to a gene: 1. This CDR3 region has 14 residues. CDR3 DNA sequence: TGTGCCAGCAGTCAGGGGGCCTATAATTCACCCCTCCACTTT. It encodes CASSQGAYNSPLHF.

This clone is a singleton in its sample. The gene calls are TRBV10-1 and TRBJ2-7; D possibly corresponds to TRBD1 (7 bases). CDR3 length: 13 residues. Germline values: CDR1 WNHNN, CDR2 SYGVQD (reference sequence). Trimming cost V 4 bases and J 7 bases, with 14 bases left between them. The CDR3 is CASSADRAGEQYF. DNA for the CDR3: TGCGCCAGCAGTGCCGACAGGGCGGGAGAGCAGTACTTC.

The V gene is TRBV11-2, the J gene TRBJ2-7, with D perhaps TRBD2 (5 bases). Trimming took off 5 bases at V and 2 bases at J, with 13 bases between the two ends. The CDR3 loop spans 14 amino acids. Germline V CDR1 and CDR2: SGHAT, FQNNGV. In DNA form, the CDR3 reads TGTGCCAGCAGCCTCTTGGCGGGTACCTACGAGCAGTACTTC. Its translation is CASSLLAGTYEQYF.

V gene TRBV7-9 combines with J gene TRBJ1-3, with D unclear. CDR3 length equals 17 residues. Per the germline V gene, CDR1 is SEHNR and CDR2 is FQNEAQ (reference sequence). Deletions cut 1 base from V and 0 bases from J, with 13 bases between. CDR3 in DNA: TGTGCCAGCAGCTTAGGTCTCAGACTACACTCTGGAAACACCATATATTTT. Its protein product is CASSLGLRLHSGNTIYF.

The genes are TRBV9 and TRBJ1-6; D may be TRBD1 (6 bases). Looked up from germline, CDR1 is SGDLS and CDR2 is YYNGEE. This CDR3 comprises 13 residues. V was pared by 1 base and J by 9 bases, with 8 bases between. The CDR3 reads CASSVPGVSPLHF. In DNA form, the CDR3 reads TGTGCCAGCAGCGTACCAGGGGTTTCACCCCTCCACTTT.

The rearrangement uses TRBV11-3 and TRBJ2-5, with D perhaps matching TRBD2 (5 bases). The CDR3 has 14 amino acids. Per the germline V gene, CDR1 is SGHNT and CDR2 is YENEEA. Trimming took off 5 bases at V and 3 bases at J, with 13 bases between the two ends. CDR3 region: CASSPDEGEETQYF. Written as DNA, the CDR3 is TGTGCCAGCAGCCCGGATGAGGGTGAAGAGACCCAGTACTTC.

The CDR3 spells CALEASGTGSHPTYGYTF. CDR3 DNA sequence: TGTGCCCTGGAGGCCTCCGGGACAGGGTCTCATCCCACCTATGGCTACACCTTC. The chain combines TRBV30 with TRBJ1-2; 9 positions match TRBD1. The CDR3 is 18 residues long. Per the germline V gene, CDR1 is GTSNPN and CDR2 is SVGIG (reference sequence). J was trimmed by 4 bases and V by 8 bases; bases with no gene match: 23.

The chain employs TRBV5-1 and TRBJ2-7; 11 bases align to TRBD2. The germline V gene encodes CDR1 SGHRS and CDR2 YFSETQ. J gave up 1 base and V 2 bases, and 5 bases lay outside the gene matches. The CDR3 has 16 amino acids. This CDR3 is CASSFSGGAESYEQYF. For the CDR3, the DNA is TGCGCCAGCAGCTTTAGCGGGGGGGCCGAATCCTACGAGCAGTACTTC.

This chain connects TRBV5-1 to TRBJ1-1; possible D gene TRBD1, 5 bases. Deletions cut 5 bases from V and 7 bases from J, with 21 bases between. CDR3 length: 15 residues. Germline lookup yields CDR1 SGHRS and CDR2 YFSETQ. The CDR3 DNA follows: TGCGCCAGCAGTATTGCGGCCGCAACAGGCCATGAAGCTTTCTTT. It specifies CASSIAAATGHEAFF.

The rearrangement uses TRBV2 and TRBJ1-5; D might be TRBD1 (5 bases). The CDR3 is made up of 13 amino acids. Trimming took off 5 bases at V and 3 bases at J, with 8 bases between the two ends. Looked up from germline, CDR1 is SNHLY and CDR2 is FYNNEI. The CDR3 DNA reads as TGTGCCAGCAGTCGGACACCCAATCAGCCCCAGCATTTT. Translated: CASSRTPNQPQHF.

The chain has TRBV30 and TRBJ2-1, with D maybe TRBD2 (5 bases). Germline V gives CDR1 GTSNPN, CDR2 SVGIG (reference sequence). Trimming shortened V by 6 bases and J by 4 bases, and 16 bases separated the two germline ends. The CDR3 is 14 amino acids. The CDR3 protein is CACLRGPGYNEQFF. The CDR3 nucleotides read TGTGCCTGCCTCCGGGGTCCGGGGTACAATGAGCAGTTCTTC.

This clone was seen a single time. The chain has TRBV18 and TRBJ1-6, with a possible D match to TRBD1 (6 bases). The CDR3 totals 13 residues. V was trimmed by 3 bases and J by 7 bases, leaving 7 bases between them. Germline CDR1 and CDR2: KGHSH and LQKENI. CDR3 region: CASSPDRNSPLHF. The CDR3 nucleotides are TGTGCCAGCTCACCGGACAGAAATTCACCCCTCCACTTT.

The V call is TRBV28, the J call TRBJ1-4; 9 bases line up with TRBD1. With 5 bases clipped from V and 6 bases from J, the junction kept 10 bases outside the gene matches. The CDR3 runs to 16 residues. Germline V lookup: CDR1 MDHEN, CDR2 SYDVKM. For the CDR3, the DNA is TGTGCCAGCAGTGCCGCGACAGGGGGTAACCATGAAAAACTGTTTTTT. This translates into CASSAATGGNHEKLFF.

The V and J genes are TRBV2 and TRBJ1-6, with no clear D. Germline values: CDR1 SNHLY, CDR2 FYNNEI. The V end lost 7 bases, the J end lost 0 bases, and 10 bases lay between the germline ends. This CDR3 has 15 residues. DNA of the CDR3: TGTGCCAGCAAACGTTACTTCTCCTATAATTCACCCCTCCACTTT. It codes for CASKRYFSYNSPLHF.

The chain joins TRBV28 to TRBJ1-1, with D hard to call. V lost 3 bases to trimming and J lost 4 bases, with 6 bases between them. Looked up from germline, CDR1 is MDHEN and CDR2 is SYDVKM. The CDR3 contains 12 residues. CDR3 residues: CASSLRVTEAFF. In DNA form, the CDR3 reads TGTGCCAGCAGTTTGAGGGTCACTGAAGCTTTCTTT.

This rearrangement joins TRBV28 to TRBJ1-5, with TRBD1 matching over 9 bases. The V gene end was trimmed by 3 bases and the J gene end by 0 bases; junction bases not matched to a gene: 9. Germline CDR1 reads MDHEN; CDR2 reads SYDVKM. The CDR3 is 18 residues long. The CDR3 bases are TGTGCCAGCAGTTTTGGAGGAGACAGGGGGTATAGCAATCAGCCCCAGCATTTT. Amino acids: CASSFGGDRGYSNQPQHF. Complete variable domain (other parts from reference TRBV28 and TRBJ1-5): DVKVTQSSRYLVKRTGEKVFLECVQDMDHENMFWYRQDPGLGLRLIYFSYDVKMKEKGDIPEGYSVSREKKERFSLILESASTNQTSMYLCASSFGGDRGYSNQPQHFGDGTRLSIL.

This chain connects TRBV15 to TRBJ1-1; possible D gene TRBD1, 5 bases. CDR1 is LNHNV and CDR2 is YYDKDF in the germline V gene (reference sequence). This CDR3 comprises 16 residues. V lost 1 base, J lost 1 base, and 13 bases lay in between. This chain's CDR3 is CATSRGGGRANTEAFF. The CDR3 coding sequence is TGTGCCACCAGCAGAGGCGGGGGGAGGGCGAACACTGAAGCTTTCTTT.

The chain couples TRBV10-3 to TRBJ2-5; D is possibly TRBD2 (6 bases). CDR1 and CDR2 (germline): ENHRY, SYGVKD. The CDR3 length is 14 residues. Trimming pared 7 bases from V and 5 bases from J, leaving 17 bases between. The CDR3 DNA reads as TGTGCCATCACTCGCGAACCTCGGGGGGAGACCCAGTACTTC. The encoded protein is CAITREPRGETQYF.

The chain uses TRBV30 and TRBJ1-2, with a possible D match to TRBD1 (5 bases). This CDR3 region has 14 residues. Trimming left V 2 bases short and J 5 bases short, with 15 bases between. The germline gives CDR1 GTSNPN, CDR2 SVGIG (reference sequence). The CDR3 DNA reads TGTGCCTGGAGTCCGGGGACGGGGGATTATGGCTACACCTTC. This codes for CAWSPGTGDYGYTF.

This sequence joins TRBV5-5 and TRBJ2-7, with 7 nucleotides matching TRBD1. Germline V gives CDR1 SGHKS, CDR2 YYEKEE (reference sequence). J gave up 1 base and V 3 bases, and 13 bases lay outside the gene matches. This CDR3 has 17 residues. The CDR3 region is CASSSGGPGTVSYEQYF. CDR3 nucleotide sequence: TGTGCCAGCAGCTCGGGTGGGCCCGGGACAGTATCCTACGAGCAGTACTTC.